This T cell receptor (beta chain) derives from a study of T cells in Graves' hyperthyroidism and ophthalmopathy. Findings of the study overall: Blood also held most thyroid clonotypes expanded beyond 0.001.

TCR beta CDR3 region amplification was performed from RNA transcripts. The HTBI primer set was used in a first-round RT-PCR of the TCR CDR3. TCRdb independently ran MiXCR on the multiplex PCR reads; one entry per CDR3 protein. The sample lists a few hundred thousand distinct CDR3 sequences; about a sixth were seen once. CDR3 size: 16 residues. Trimming left V 4 bases short and J 6 bases short, with 23 bases between. The germline V gene encodes CDR1 DFQATT and CDR2 SNEGSKA (reference sequence). A remark on this clonotype: The antigen is not known.

The clonotype comes from a woman aged 45-65 years with Graves' hyperthyroidism. V and J are TRBV20-1 and TRBJ2-3; no clear D. The sequencing input was blood. The CDR3 is CSAIDTPWVNMDTQYF. In nucleotides, the CDR3 is TGCAGTGCTATTGATACTCCATGGGTTAATATGGATACGCAGTATTTT.